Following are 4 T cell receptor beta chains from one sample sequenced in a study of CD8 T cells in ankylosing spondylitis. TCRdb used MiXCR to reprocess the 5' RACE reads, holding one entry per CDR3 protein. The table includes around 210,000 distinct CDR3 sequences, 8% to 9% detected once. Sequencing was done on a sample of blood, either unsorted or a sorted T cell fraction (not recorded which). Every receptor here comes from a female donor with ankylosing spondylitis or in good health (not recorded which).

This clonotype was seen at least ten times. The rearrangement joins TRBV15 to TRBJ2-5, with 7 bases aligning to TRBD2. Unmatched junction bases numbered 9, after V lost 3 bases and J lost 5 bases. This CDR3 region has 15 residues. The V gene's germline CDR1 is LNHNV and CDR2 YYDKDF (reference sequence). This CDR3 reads CATSSTRSGTETQYF. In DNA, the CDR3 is TGTGCCACCAGCAGCACCCGAAGCGGGACTGAGACCCAGTACTTC.

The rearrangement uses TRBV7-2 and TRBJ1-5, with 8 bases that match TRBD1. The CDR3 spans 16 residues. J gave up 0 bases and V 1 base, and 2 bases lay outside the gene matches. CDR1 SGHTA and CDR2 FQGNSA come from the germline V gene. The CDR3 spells CASSLGTGNSNQPQHF. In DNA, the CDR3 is TGTGCCAGCAGCTTAGGGACAGGGAATAGCAATCAGCCCCAGCATTTT.

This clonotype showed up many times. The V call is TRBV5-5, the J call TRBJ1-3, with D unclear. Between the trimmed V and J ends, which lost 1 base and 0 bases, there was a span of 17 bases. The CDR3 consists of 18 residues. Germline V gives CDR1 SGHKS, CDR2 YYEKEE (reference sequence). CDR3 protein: CASSLNIVGLGSGNTIYF. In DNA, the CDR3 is TGTGCCAGCAGCTTGAACATAGTGGGGTTAGGCTCTGGAAACACCATATATTTT. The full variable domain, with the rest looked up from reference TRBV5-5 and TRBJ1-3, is DAGVTQSPTHLIKTRGQQVTLRCSPISGHKSVSWYQQVLGQGPQFIFQYYEKEERGRGNFPDRFSARQFPNYSSELNVNALLLGDSALYLCASSLNIVGLGSGNTIYFGEGSWLTVV.

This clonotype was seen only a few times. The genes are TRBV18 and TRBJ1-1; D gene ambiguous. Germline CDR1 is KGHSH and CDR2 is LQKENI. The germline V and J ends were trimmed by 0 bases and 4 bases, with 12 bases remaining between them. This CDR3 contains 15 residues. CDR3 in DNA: TGTGCCAGCTCACCACCGGTCAGAGCTGTCACTGAAGCTTTCTTT. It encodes CASSPPVRAVTEAFF.